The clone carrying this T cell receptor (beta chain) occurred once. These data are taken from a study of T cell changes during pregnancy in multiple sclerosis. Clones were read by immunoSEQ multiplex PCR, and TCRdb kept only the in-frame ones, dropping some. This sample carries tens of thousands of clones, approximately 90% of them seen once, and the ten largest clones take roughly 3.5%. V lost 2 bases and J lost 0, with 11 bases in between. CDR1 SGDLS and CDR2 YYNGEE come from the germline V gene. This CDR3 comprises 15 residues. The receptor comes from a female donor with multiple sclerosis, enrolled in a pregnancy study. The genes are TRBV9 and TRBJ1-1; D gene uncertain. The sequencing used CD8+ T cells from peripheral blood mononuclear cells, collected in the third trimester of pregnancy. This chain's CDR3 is CASSVGGAMNTEAFF. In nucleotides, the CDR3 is TGTGCCAGCAGCGTTGGAGGAGCCATGAACACTGAAGCTTTCTTT.